The 13 T cell receptor beta chains given below trace back to one sample, sequenced in a study of glioma-infiltrating T cells. TCR alpha and beta CDR3 regions were amplified from RNA using iRepertoire nested multiplex PCR. TCRdb used MiXCR to reprocess the multiplex PCR reads, holding one entry per CDR3 protein. Among 90,000 to 100,000 distinct CDR3 sequences listed, approximately 40% were seen once. Sequencing was done on a sample of glioma tissue, nonneoplastic brain tissue, or PBMCs (not recorded which). These receptors all stem from a human donor with low-grade glioma or glioblastoma, undergoing nonglioma brain surgery, or in good health (not recorded which).

The chain is built from TRBV4-1 and TRBJ2-1; 13 nucleotides agree with TRBD2. V lost 0 bases, J lost 0 bases, and 11 bases stayed unmatched. The CDR3 has 21 residues. CDR1 is MGHRA, CDR2 YSYEKL, per germline. The CDR3: CASSQDGGTSGVPSSYNEQFF. The DNA for the CDR3 is TGCGCCAGCAGCCAAGACGGTGGGACTAGCGGGGTCCCAAGCTCCTACAATGAGCAGTTCTTC.

About this clonotype: Mismatch with germline at one junction end may stem from a read error. CDR3 sequence: CAIRSRAGGAGEQLF. The CDR3 DNA reads TGTGCCATCAGATCAAGAGCGGGAGGGGCGGGTGAGCAGTTATTC. The chain carries TRBV10-3 and TRBJ2-1; TRBD2 aligns across 10 bases. The CDR3 loop spans 15 amino acids. Germline V gene lookup returns CDR1 ENHRY and CDR2 SYGVKD.

This clonotype was counted a single time. Just one base apart from a much larger clone, this may be a read error. The chain couples TRBV29-1 to TRBJ1-1, with a weak D call TRBD1 (5 bases). Germline CDR1 and CDR2: SQVTM and ANQGSEA. Trimming stripped 4 bases from V and 0 bases from J, with 12 bases between. This CDR3 is 14 amino acids long. CDR3 in amino acids: CSVVWDGLNTEAFF. The CDR3 bases are TGCAGCGTTGTATGGGACGGATTGAACACTGAAGCTTTCTTT.

This clonotype showed up just once. The chain links TRBV15 to TRBJ1-2, with D possibly matching TRBD1 (6 bases). Germline V lookup: CDR1 LNHNV, CDR2 YYDKDF (reference sequence). The germline V and J ends were trimmed by 1 base and 6 bases, with 12 bases remaining between them. This CDR3 region has 14 residues. CDR3 DNA: TGTGCCACCAGCAGAGTTCCAGGGGTGCATGGCTACACCTTC. This codes for CATSRVPGVHGYTF. Drawing the rest from reference TRBV15 and TRBJ1-2, the complete variable domain is DAMVIQNPRYQVTQFGKPVTLSCSQTLNHNVMYWYQQKSSQAPKLLFHYYDKDFNNEADTPDNFQSRRPNTSFCFLDIRSPGLGDTAMYLCATSRVPGVHGYTFGSGTRLTVV.

V is TRBV28 and J is TRBJ1-5, with 8 bases matching TRBD1. The ends lost 6 bases at V and 4 bases at J; junction bases unmatched: 2. The CDR3 is 13 amino acids. From germline, CDR1 is MDHEN and CDR2 SYDVKM. CDR3 in amino acids: CASRQGVNQPQHF. CDR3 nucleotide sequence: TGTGCCAGCAGACAGGGGGTAAATCAGCCCCAGCATTTT.

This clonotype was observed at least ten times. The V gene is TRBV19, the J gene TRBJ2-7; 9 bases line up with TRBD2. This CDR3 is built from 16 residues. V dropped 5 bases and J dropped 3; count of bases not matched to a gene: 11. Looked up from germline, CDR1 is LNHDA and CDR2 is SQIVND (reference sequence). CDR3 in DNA: TGTGCCAGTAGTCCCCGGATTGGACTAGCGAGCTACGAGCAGTACTTC. This encodes CASSPRIGLASYEQYF.

Concerning this clonotype: An end of the junction differs from the germline gene, which may be a read error. V gene TRBV7-2 combines with J gene TRBJ1-2; D unclear. CDR1 is SGHTA, CDR2 FQGNSA, per germline. The CDR3 contains 14 residues. The CDR3 here is CASSRDGENYGYNF. In nucleotides, the CDR3 is TGTGCCAGCAGCAGAGATGGGGAGAACTATGGCTACAACTTC. Full variable domain (remainder filled in from reference TRBV7-2 and TRBJ1-2): GAGVSQSPSNKVTEKGKDVELRCDPISGHTALYWYRQSLGQGLEFLIYFQGNSAPDKSGLPSDRFSAERTGGSVSTLTIQRTQQEDSAVYLCASSRDGENYGYNFGSGTRLTVV.

This clonotype came up many times. The CDR3 coding sequence is TGTGCCAGCAGCAGGGGTGAAAAACTGTTTTTT. It codes for CASSRGEKLFF. V gene TRBV3-1 combines with J gene TRBJ1-4, with a possible D match to TRBD1 (5 bases). This CDR3 comprises 11 residues. Germline lookup yields CDR1 LGHDT and CDR2 YNNKEL (reference sequence). V lost 5 bases, J lost 7 bases, and 5 bases lay in between.

The gene calls are TRBV6-1 and TRBJ2-7; TRBD1 matches 9 bases. With 6 bases clipped from V and 2 bases from J, the junction kept 5 bases outside the gene matches. CDR3 length: 14 amino acids. The germline V gene has CDR1 MNHNS and CDR2 SASEGT. Written as DNA, the CDR3 is TGTGCCAGCAGGAACGGACAGGGGCCCTACGAGCAGTACTTC. Translated, it gives CASRNGQGPYEQYF.

About this clonotype: The missing conserved phenylalanine or tryptophan at the end of this CDR3 makes a read error likely. This sequence joins TRBV27 and TRBJ2-2; 7 positions match TRBD2. This CDR3 is built from 15 residues. Trimming cost V 7 bases and J 6 bases; bases outside gene matches: 11. The germline gives CDR1 MNHEY, CDR2 SMNVEV (reference sequence). The CDR3 sequence is CASIKEPLASGELFS. The CDR3 DNA follows: TGTGCCAGCATCAAGGAACCACTAGCGTCCGGGGAGCTGTTTTCT.

This clonotype was seen ten or more times. The chain employs TRBV2 and TRBJ1-1; 11 bases align to TRBD1. The CDR3 has 17 amino acids. Germline values: CDR1 SNHLY, CDR2 FYNNEI. V was pared by 6 bases and J by 1 base, with 10 bases of the junction left unmatched. CDR3 sequence (DNA): TGTGCCAGCAGGGACTGGGGGACAGGGGGACGGAACACTGAAGCTTTCTTT. Its protein is CASRDWGTGGRNTEAFF.

Ten or more counts support this clonotype. The V gene is TRBV5-1, the J gene TRBJ1-4, with a tentative D call TRBD1 (6 bases). Trimming pared 0 bases from V and 4 bases from J, leaving 10 bases between. The CDR3 sequence is 15 residues long. Germline V gene data show CDR1 as SGHRS and CDR2 as YFSETQ. In DNA, the CDR3 is TGCGCCAGCAGCTTGGAGGGGGTTGGTAATGAAAAACTGTTTTTT. The encoded protein is CASSLEGVGNEKLFF.

This clonotype has ten or more counts. V and J are TRBV27 and TRBJ2-7; D might be TRBD2 (5 bases). The CDR3 totals 15 residues. V was trimmed by 0 bases and J by 0 bases, leaving 9 bases between them. Germline lookup yields CDR1 MNHEY and CDR2 SMNVEV (reference sequence). The CDR3: CASSLSSGYSYEQYF. The CDR3 nucleotides are TGTGCCAGCAGTTTATCATCGGGATACTCCTACGAGCAGTACTTC.